Below, 20 T cell receptor beta chains from the same sample are listed, as sequenced in a study of PD-1 blockade in classical Hodgkin lymphoma. This sample's time point: cycle 4 day 1 (C4D1), after 6 weeks of nivolumab. Patients all relapsed after autologous stem cell transplantation, and there was variation in brentuximab vedotin exposure. Generated by immunoSEQ multiplex PCR, the TCRdb table keeps only in-frame clones and is missing some. The repertoire holds around 92,000 clones, with 83% as singletons. The input for sequencing was peripheral blood mononuclear cells (PBMCs), taken before the fourth cycle of nivolumab. These receptors originate from a human donor with classical Hodgkin lymphoma.

The J gene is TRBJ2-2, the V gene TRBV1; no check of the table's D call, TRBD2, against the DNA was made. TRBV1 is recorded as a pseudogene. The CDR3 totals 16 residues. The CDR3 DNA reads as TGCACCAGCAGCTATAGCGGGAGGGGGGCGGCCGGGGAGCTGTTTTTT. This gives the protein CTSSYSGRGAAGELFF.

The chain carries TRBV11-3 and TRBJ2-2; either TRBD1 or TRBD2 may supply D (5 bases each). The CDR3 sequence is 13 residues long. CDR1 and CDR2 (germline): SGHNT, YENEEA. Trimming pared 4 bases from V and 4 bases from J, leaving 7 bases between. CDR3 DNA: TGTGCCAGCAGCTCAGGGACCACCGGGGAGCTGTTTTTT. Protein sequence: CASSSGTTGELFF.

With respect to this clone: Other DNA sequences of this sample code for an identical CDR3. This chain joins TRBV27 and TRBJ2-7, with D uncertain. The ends were cut back, 2 bases at V and 0 bases at J, with 11 bases in the middle. This CDR3 is built from 15 residues. CDR1 MNHEY and CDR2 SMNVEV come from the germline V gene (reference sequence). CDR3 bases: TGTGCCAGCAGTTTAAGACCCCAAAGCTCCTACGAGCAGTACTTC. Its translation: CASSLRPQSSYEQYF.

This clone was detected once. The V and J genes are TRBV10-3 and TRBJ2-6; no reliable D call. This CDR3 contains 12 residues. Looked up from germline, CDR1 is ENHRY and CDR2 is SYGVKD. Trimming removed 3 bases from V and 18 bases from J, with 15 bases in between. The CDR3 sequence is CAISDEARTTTF. The CDR3 coding sequence is TGTGCCATCAGTGACGAGGCTCGAACCACGACTTTC.

This sequence joins TRBV5-1 and TRBJ2-2; a possible D gene is TRBD2 (5 bases). The length of the CDR3 is 16 residues. V lost 2 bases to trimming and J lost 2 bases, with 13 bases between them. Germline V gives CDR1 SGHRS, CDR2 YFSETQ. The DNA for the CDR3 is TGCGCCAGCAGCTTTCCCCCCGGAGGAAACACCGGGGAGCTGTTTTTT. Translation gives CASSFPPGGNTGELFF.

The J gene is TRBJ2-7, the V gene TRBV4-2, with 12 nucleotides matching TRBD2. The CDR3 consists of 15 residues. V shed 2 bases and J 5 bases; nucleotides not matched to a gene: 4. CDR1 LGHNA and CDR2 YNFKEQ come from the germline V gene. The DNA for the CDR3 is TGTGCCAGCAGCCAACCACGACTAGCGGGAGACGAGCAGTACTTC. Its translation is CASSQPRLAGDEQYF.

This rearrangement joins TRBV28 to TRBJ2-3; maybe TRBD2 (6 bases). The CDR3 extends over 16 amino acids. Germline V lookup: CDR1 MDHEN, CDR2 SYDVKM. Trimming stripped 1 base from V and 2 bases from J, with 13 bases between. CDR3 sequence: CASSLFWDSHTDTQYF. In DNA, the CDR3 is TGTGCCAGCAGTTTATTCTGGGACTCGCACACAGATACGCAGTATTTT.

This clone was seen once. The CDR3 sequence: CATSRGTAELGEQFF. DNA for the CDR3: TGTGCCACCAGCAGAGGAACTGCGGAGCTGGGTGAGCAGTTCTTC. V usage is TRBV15 and J usage is TRBJ2-1; the D is unclear. The CDR3 runs to 15 residues. V shed 1 base and J shed 9 bases, with 16 bases lying between them. The germline V gene encodes CDR1 LNHNV and CDR2 YYDKDF (reference sequence).

The chain recombines TRBV4-3 with TRBJ1-2; unclear D gene. Germline loops: CDR1 LGHNA, CDR2 YSLEER. CDR3 length equals 14 residues. Trimming stripped 0 bases from V and 1 base from J, with 6 bases between. Here the CDR3 DNA reads TGCGCCAGCAGCCAAGAGAGGATTAACTATGGCTACACCTTC. Protein product: CASSQERINYGYTF.

The chain links TRBV19 to TRBJ1-2; D might be TRBD1 (5 bases). In germline, CDR1 is LNHDA, CDR2 SQIVND (reference sequence). Trimming shortened V by 9 bases and J by 6 bases, and 17 bases separated the two germline ends. The CDR3 is 13 residues long. The CDR3 DNA reads TGTGCCAGCCTACTTACAGGAATTGATGGCTACACCTTC. Protein sequence: CASLLTGIDGYTF.

The CDR3 nucleotides are TGTGCCAGCAGACAAAGTGGAGTCGATCAGGGGGAGACCCAGTACTTC. This sequence encodes CASRQSGVDQGETQYF. The chain has TRBV14 and TRBJ2-5; D possibly corresponds to TRBD1 (6 bases). CDR1 is SGHDN and CDR2 is FVKESK in the germline V gene. The germline V and J ends were trimmed by 6 bases and 5 bases, with 22 bases remaining between them. The CDR3 length is 16 residues.

This chain links TRBV11-2 with TRBJ2-1; TRBD2 might be the D (6 bases). Germline lookup yields CDR1 SGHAT and CDR2 FQNNGV. Trimming removed 0 bases at V and 7 bases at J, with 19 bases between. The CDR3 totals 17 residues. The CDR3 region has the DNA TGTGCCAGCAGCTTAGATTACGAGACTAGGAATCTGAATGAGCAGTTCTTC. Its protein is CASSLDYETRNLNEQFF. Full variable domain (rest looked up from reference TRBV11-2 and TRBJ2-1): EAGVAQSPRYKIIEKRQSVAFWCNPISGHATLYWYQQILGQGPKLLIQFQNNGVVDDSQLPKDRFSAERLKGVDSTLKIQPAKLEDSAVYLCASSLDYETRNLNEQFFGPGTRLTVL.

Only a few counts were recorded for this clone. This specimen includes other DNA sequences encoding the same CDR3. The chain couples TRBV28 to TRBJ1-1; D may be TRBD1 (5 bases). V lost 4 bases and J lost 0, with 15 bases in between. Germline CDR1 and CDR2: MDHEN and SYDVKM. The CDR3 runs to 16 residues. The CDR3 bases are TGTGCCAGCAGTTCCCCGGGGCGGAAGATGAACACTGAAGCTTTCTTT. Translating gives CASSSPGRKMNTEAFF.

In DNA form, the CDR3 reads TGTGCCAGCAGCCTTACCGGGGGGCTGCAGGGGGCGAGGAACATTCAGTACTTC. Its protein is CASSLTGGLQGARNIQYF. This chain joins TRBV7-2 and TRBJ2-4; a weak D match, TRBD1 (8 bases). The length of the CDR3 is 18 residues. Germline V gene data show CDR1 as SGHTA and CDR2 as FQGNSA. Trimming removed 5 bases from V and 7 bases from J, with 27 bases in between.

This chain joins TRBV5-4 and TRBJ1-3; D call uncertain. The length of the CDR3 is 15 residues. V was shortened by 2 bases and J by 0 bases, with 9 bases between the two germline ends. Germline-derived CDR1 and CDR2 are SGHNT and YYREEE (reference sequence). The CDR3 DNA reads TGTGCCAGCAGCTTAATGGGGAGCTCTGGAAACACCATATATTTT. Translated, it gives CASSLMGSSGNTIYF.

The chain carries TRBV2 and TRBJ2-4; weak D call: TRBD2 (5 bases). Trimming took 6 bases from V and 9 from J, leaving 12 bases between them. Germline CDR1 reads SNHLY; CDR2 reads FYNNEI. CDR3 length: 12 amino acids. CDR3 residues: CASRRVAGIQYF. The CDR3 DNA follows: TGTGCCAGCAGGAGGGTTGCTGGCATTCAGTACTTC. The full variable domain, completed using reference TRBV2 and TRBJ2-4, is EPEVTQTPSHQVTQMGQEVILRCVPISNHLYFYWYRQILGQKVEFLVSFYNNEISEKSEIFDDQFSVERPDGSNFTLKIRSTKLEDSAMYFCASRRVAGIQYFGAGTRLSVL.

DNA for the CDR3: TGTGCCAGCTCACCACCGAGCGGGAGGCGCTCCTACAATGAGCAGTTCTTC. This translates into CASSPPSGRRSYNEQFF. The chain couples TRBV18 to TRBJ2-1; 9 bases line up with TRBD2. Germline values: CDR1 KGHSH, CDR2 LQKENI. The CDR3 covers 17 residues. Trimming cost V 0 bases and J 0 bases; bases outside gene matches: 3. The whole variable domain, filled in from reference TRBV18 and TRBJ2-1, reads NAGVMQNPRHLVRRRGQEARLRCSPMKGHSHVYWYRQLPEEGLKFMVYLQKENIIDESGMPKERFSAEFPKEGPSILRIQQVVRGDSAAYFCASSPPSGRRSYNEQFFGPGTRLTVL.

The chain is built from TRBV10-3 and TRBJ2-3, with 10 bases lining up with TRBD2. With V trimmed by 2 bases and J by 8 bases, 4 bases remained unmatched. This CDR3 has 14 amino acids. Germline V gene lookup returns CDR1 ENHRY and CDR2 SYGVKD. CDR3 protein: CAISELAGAGTQYF. In DNA, the CDR3 is TGTGCCATCAGTGAGCTAGCGGGAGCGGGTACGCAGTATTTT.

The gene calls are TRBV7-9 and TRBJ2-5, with 10 bases fitting TRBD2. This CDR3 is built from 14 residues. V lost 8 bases, J lost 4 bases, and 7 bases stayed unmatched. In germline, CDR1 is SEHNR, CDR2 FQNEAQ (reference sequence). The CDR3 DNA reads TGTGCCAGCTCCGCTAGCGGGAGACTAGAGACCCAGTACTTC. It codes for CASSASGRLETQYF.

The genes are TRBV7-8 and TRBJ1-4; D not certain. CDR3 length: 13 residues. V dropped 3 bases and J dropped 8 bases, with 10 bases sitting between them. In germline, CDR1 is SGHVS, CDR2 FQNEAQ. The CDR3 region is CASSFRFSEKLFF. CDR3 DNA: TGTGCCAGCAGCTTCAGGTTTAGCGAAAAACTGTTTTTT.